Each of the 32 T cell receptor beta chains below was sequenced from the same sample in a study of early T cells in non-severe SARS-CoV-2 infection. TCRdb reprocessed the 5' RACE reads with MiXCR, giving one entry per CDR3 protein. The data hold roughly 77,000 distinct CDR3 sequences, with 12% observed a single time. Sequenced sample: whole blood. These receptors were taken from an adult who was a healthcare worker with PCR-confirmed SARS-CoV-2 infection or an uninfected control (not recorded which).

The table lists this clonotype with a few counts. The chain has TRBV27 and TRBJ2-1; TRBD1 or TRBD2 may be the D gene (5 bases each). V shed 5 bases and J shed 0 bases, with 14 bases lying between them. Germline V CDR1 and CDR2: MNHEY, SMNVEV (reference sequence). CDR3 length equals 16 residues. CDR3 residues: CASSLRGLSSYNEQFF. CDR3 nucleotide sequence: TGTGCCAGCAGTCTGAGGGGCCTAAGCTCCTACAATGAGCAGTTCTTC.

The chain is built from TRBV20-1 and TRBJ2-3; TRBD2 matches 9 bases. Trimming removed 6 bases from V and 2 bases from J; junction bases left unmatched: 9. CDR3 length: 15 residues. Germline-derived CDR1 and CDR2 are DFQATT and SNEGSKA (reference sequence). DNA for the CDR3: TGCAGTGCCCCCGCGGCTAGCGGGAACACAGATACGCAGTATTTT. Translating gives CSAPAASGNTDTQYF.

The J gene is TRBJ1-3, the V gene TRBV2; no firm D call. CDR3 length: 15 amino acids. Germline lookup yields CDR1 SNHLY and CDR2 FYNNEI. V lost 0 bases and J 4 bases, leaving 10 bases between the germline ends. The CDR3 here is CASSEAAADGNTIYF. The DNA of the CDR3 is TGTGCCAGCAGTGAAGCAGCGGCAGACGGAAACACCATATATTTT.

This clonotype was counted many times. The rearrangement joins TRBV2 to TRBJ2-3; 8 nucleotides line up with TRBD1. V was pared by 6 bases and J by 3 bases, with 2 bases of the junction left unmatched. Germline-derived CDR1 and CDR2 are SNHLY and FYNNEI. The CDR3 consists of 13 residues. CDR3 DNA sequence: TGTGCCAGCAGGAACAGGGGGACAGATACGCAGTATTTT. Translating it yields CASRNRGTDTQYF.

This clonotype has only a few counts. V usage is TRBV20-1 and J usage is TRBJ2-2; unclear D gene. The germline V gene has CDR1 DFQATT and CDR2 SNEGSKA (reference sequence). V lost 2 bases and J 0 bases, leaving 10 bases between the germline ends. This CDR3 contains 15 residues. This CDR3 is CSARLRTANTGELFF. CDR3 DNA: TGCAGTGCTAGACTTCGGACGGCGAACACCGGGGAGCTGTTTTTT.

This chain joins TRBV5-1 and TRBJ2-7, with 10 bases that match TRBD2. V dropped 3 bases and J dropped 2; count of bases not matched to a gene: 5. The CDR3 runs 15 residues. Germline CDR1 is SGHRS and CDR2 is YFSETQ. CDR3 loop: CASSSGLAPTYEQYF. The CDR3 bases are TGCGCCAGCAGCTCGGGACTAGCGCCAACCTACGAGCAGTACTTC.

There are many counts of this clonotype. The chain combines TRBV7-3 with TRBJ2-3; 9 bases map to TRBD2. The germline V gene has CDR1 SGHTA and CDR2 FQGTGA. V trimming: 5 bases; J trimming: 3 bases; junction bases outside the gene matches: 12. This CDR3 has 17 residues. CDR3 sequence: CASSRAAAGGPTDTQYF. The DNA for the CDR3 is TGTGCCAGCAGCCGGGCGGCAGCGGGAGGCCCGACAGATACGCAGTATTTT.

A few counts support this clonotype. The chain uses TRBV18 and TRBJ1-5; 7 nucleotides align to TRBD1. Germline V gene data show CDR1 as KGHSH and CDR2 as LQKENI. J lost 5 bases, V lost 6 bases, and 4 bases had no gene match. The CDR3 runs to 13 residues. The CDR3 DNA sequence: TGTGCCAGCTCCCCCGACAGGGATCAGCCCCAGCATTTT. It codes for CASSPDRDQPQHF. Full variable domain (outside the CDR3, taken from reference TRBV18 and TRBJ1-5): NAGVMQNPRHLVRRRGQEARLRCSPMKGHSHVYWYRQLPEEGLKFMVYLQKENIIDESGMPKERFSAEFPKEGPSILRIQQVVRGDSAAYFCASSPDRDQPQHFGDGTRLSIL.

This clonotype appeared a few times. The CDR3 DNA sequence: TGCGCCAGCAGCTTGGCGGGGACAGGGGGAGATACGCAGTATTTT. This gives the protein CASSLAGTGGDTQYF. The V and J genes are TRBV5-1 and TRBJ2-3; the match to TRBD1 covers 11 bases. This CDR3 region has 15 residues. Germline lookup yields CDR1 SGHRS and CDR2 YFSETQ. With V trimmed by 0 bases and J by 5 bases, 2 bases remained unmatched.

In its sample, this clonotype was seen a few times. The CDR3 spells CASSPPGVAHTQYF. CDR3 nucleotide sequence: TGTGCCAGCAGCCCGCCAGGGGTAGCGCATACGCAGTATTTT. The chain joins TRBV11-2 to TRBJ2-3, with D maybe TRBD1 (6 bases). Germline assignment: CDR1 SGHAT and CDR2 FQNNGV. V shed 5 bases and J shed 7 bases, with 16 bases lying between them. The CDR3 length is 14 residues. The full variable domain, in which reference TRBV11-2 and TRBJ2-3 provide the parts outside the CDR3, is EAGVAQSPRYKIIEKRQSVAFWCNPISGHATLYWYQQILGQGPKLLIQFQNNGVVDDSQLPKDRFSAERLKGVDSTLKIQPAKLEDSAVYLCASSPPGVAHTQYFGPGTRLTVL.

The chain joins TRBV29-1 to TRBJ2-1; 13 positions match TRBD2. Trimming cost V 3 bases and J 9 bases; bases outside gene matches: 8. Germline CDR1 reads SQVTM; CDR2 reads ANQGSEA. The CDR3 sequence is 15 residues long. The CDR3, as DNA: TGCAGCGTTGAGTTGATGGGACTAGCGGGATCTGAGCAGTTCTTC. Its translation: CSVELMGLAGSEQFF.

This clonotype was counted at least ten times. This chain connects TRBV6-1 to TRBJ2-1; the match to TRBD1 covers 8 bases. The CDR3 length is 15 residues. Per germline, CDR1 MNHNS and CDR2 SASEGT. Unmatched junction bases numbered 7, after V lost 5 bases and J lost 4 bases. CDR3 coding DNA: TGTGCCAGCAGTTCCGGGACAGGAGAATACAATGAGCAGTTCTTC. The encoded protein is CASSSGTGEYNEQFF.

The rearrangement links TRBV7-6 to TRBJ1-1; D gene unclear. Germline V gene lookup returns CDR1 SGHVS and CDR2 FNYEAQ. This CDR3 has 11 residues. The CDR3 here is CAIHPGTEAFF. In DNA, the CDR3 is TGTGCGATCCACCCGGGCACTGAAGCTTTCTTT. The entire variable domain, with the rest obtained from reference TRBV7-6 and TRBJ1-1, is as follows: GAGVSQSPRYKVTKRGQDVALRCDPISGHVSLYWYRQALGQGPEFLTYFNYEAQQDKSGLPNDRFSAERPEGSISTLTIQRTEQRDSAMYRCAIHPGTEAFFGQGTRLTVV.

This clonotype came up a few times. This rearrangement joins TRBV3-1 to TRBJ2-1; tentatively, D is TRBD2 (6 bases). There are 17 residues in the CDR3. Between the trimmed V and J ends, which lost 4 bases and 4 bases, there was a span of 20 bases. Germline values: CDR1 LGHDT, CDR2 YNNKEL (reference sequence). Written as DNA, the CDR3 is TGTGCCAGCAGCCCGCCTTGGATGGGGAGGCAATACAATGAGCAGTTCTTC. Translation gives CASSPPWMGRQYNEQFF.

This clonotype was seen repeatedly, ten times or more. The V gene is TRBV19, the J gene TRBJ1-5; 12 bases are a match to TRBD1. Germline V lookup: CDR1 LNHDA, CDR2 SQIVND (reference sequence). The length of the CDR3 is 16 residues. The J segment lost 1 base and the V segment lost 5 bases, leaving 3 bases of the junction unmatched. The DNA of the CDR3 is TGTGCCAGTAGTGCGGGACAGGGGGCGAGCAATCAGCCCCAGCATTTT. This sequence encodes CASSAGQGASNQPQHF.

The chain couples TRBV6-5 to TRBJ2-3; TRBD1 or TRBD2 may be the D gene (5 bases each). The CDR3 length is 17 residues. V lost 7 bases and J 1 base, leaving 21 bases between the germline ends. Germline lookup yields CDR1 MNHEY and CDR2 SVGAGI. The CDR3 nucleotides read TGTGCCAGCACGCCCTGGGGGTACACAGCTCGCACAGATACGCAGTATTTT. Its protein product is CASTPWGYTARTDTQYF.

This clonotype was picked up many times. This chain connects TRBV19 to TRBJ2-3, with D hard to call. Trimming stripped 7 bases from V and 5 bases from J, with 13 bases between. CDR3 length: 13 residues. Germline CDR1 and CDR2: LNHDA and SQIVND (reference sequence). The CDR3 nucleotides are TGTGCCAGTAAAGTCCTCCCAGGAGATACGCAGTATTTT. Protein: CASKVLPGDTQYF.

The sample holds a few counts of this clonotype. This chain connects TRBV28 to TRBJ2-5; TRBD1 agrees at 8 bases. Trimming cost V 5 bases and J 6 bases; bases outside gene matches: 5. CDR1 and CDR2 from the germline V gene are MDHEN and SYDVKM. This CDR3 has 13 residues. CDR3: CASSRTGTQTQYF. For the CDR3, the DNA is TGTGCCAGCAGTCGGACAGGGACGCAGACCCAGTACTTC.

This clonotype was counted a few times. V and J are TRBV9 and TRBJ1-6; TRBD1 matches at 10 bases. Germline assignment: CDR1 SGDLS and CDR2 YYNGEE. The V gene end was trimmed by 3 bases and the J gene end by 4 bases; junction bases not matched to a gene: 4. CDR3 length equals 16 residues. The CDR3 region is CASSEDRGFYNSPLHF. The CDR3, as DNA: TGTGCCAGCAGCGAGGACAGGGGGTTTTATAATTCACCCCTCCACTTT.

The chain recombines TRBV7-9 with TRBJ2-3; 7 positions match TRBD1. The V and J ends lost 5 bases and 4 bases, in that order; junction bases with no gene match: 18. The CDR3 has 18 residues. Germline CDR1 and CDR2: SEHNR and FQNEAQ (reference sequence). The CDR3 bases are TGTGCCAGCAGCCCTCTCGAGTTCGGGCAGGGGGTTGCAGATACGCAGTATTTT. Translation: CASSPLEFGQGVADTQYF. The full variable domain, with the rest looked up from reference TRBV7-9 and TRBJ2-3, is DTGVSQNPRHKITKRGQNVTFRCDPISEHNRLYWYRQTLGQGPEFLTYFQNEAQLEKSRLLSDRFSAERPKGSFSTLEIQRTEQGDSAMYLCASSPLEFGQGVADTQYFGPGTRLTVL.

The sample holds a few counts of this clonotype. V usage is TRBV7-3 and J usage is TRBJ2-5, with TRBD2 identical over 14 bases. The germline V gene has CDR1 SGHTA and CDR2 FQGTGA. CDR3 length equals 17 residues. V lost 5 bases to trimming and J lost 5 bases; unmatched junction nucleotides: 10. This CDR3 is CASSKRLAGGPRETQYF. CDR3 bases: TGTGCCAGCAGCAAAAGACTAGCGGGAGGGCCGAGGGAGACCCAGTACTTC. Variable domain in full (rest from reference TRBV7-3 and TRBJ2-5): GAGVSQTPSNKVTEKGKYVELRCDPISGHTALYWYRQSLGQGPEFLIYFQGTGAADDSGLPNDRFFAVRPEGSVSTLKIQRTERGDSAVYLCASSKRLAGGPRETQYFGPGTRLLVL.

V and J are TRBV18 and TRBJ1-1, with 7 bases fitting TRBD1. The CDR3 is 14 amino acids. Germline-derived CDR1 and CDR2 are KGHSH and LQKENI. Germline trimming cut 3 bases from V and 1 base from J; bases unmatched to any gene: 2. CDR3 DNA: TGTGCCAGCTCACCCGGACAGGCGAACACTGAAGCTTTCTTT. Encoded protein: CASSPGQANTEAFF.

This clonotype has at least ten counts. V is TRBV5-1 and J is TRBJ1-3; 8 bases are shared with TRBD1. The CDR3 is 16 amino acids. Germline CDR1 SGHRS, CDR2 YFSETQ. With 1 base clipped from V and 2 bases from J, the junction kept 5 bases outside the gene matches. The CDR3 nucleotides read TGCGCCAGCAGCTTGAGGACAGGGCAGCCTGGAAACACCATATATTTT. It codes for CASSLRTGQPGNTIYF.

The chain employs TRBV2 and TRBJ2-7; TRBD2 matches 7 bases. The V gene's germline CDR1 is SNHLY and CDR2 FYNNEI. The CDR3 spans 14 residues. The junction had 9 bases not matched to a gene; V was cut back by 8 bases and J by 2 bases. In nucleotides, the CDR3 is TGTGCCAGCGAGGGAACTAGCGAGACCTACGAGCAGTACTTC. It translates to CASEGTSETYEQYF.

This clonotype was counted ten times or more. This chain connects TRBV30 to TRBJ1-1, with D possibly being TRBD1 (5 bases). With 2 bases removed from V and 5 bases from J, the gap between germline ends came to 15 bases. Per the germline V gene, CDR1 is GTSNPN and CDR2 is SVGIG (reference sequence). The CDR3 is made up of 14 amino acids. The CDR3 region is CAWSFRQKGTEAFF. The CDR3 region has the DNA TGTGCCTGGAGTTTCCGACAGAAGGGGACTGAAGCTTTCTTT.

The rearrangement links TRBV25-1 to TRBJ1-1; D is unclear. The CDR3 consists of 11 residues. CDR1 and CDR2 from the germline V gene are MGHDK and SYGVNS. The V end lost 5 bases, the J end lost 8 bases, and 9 bases lay between the germline ends. The CDR3 region is CASSYGLEAFF. In DNA, the CDR3 is TGTGCCAGCAGTTACGGGTTGGAAGCTTTCTTT.

This clonotype was observed a handful of times. V usage is TRBV7-9 and J usage is TRBJ2-3, with TRBD2 matching 12 bases. The CDR3 totals 15 residues. Unmatched junction bases numbered 2, after V lost 5 bases and J lost 2 bases. CDR1 and CDR2 from the germline V gene are SEHNR and FQNEAQ (reference sequence). CDR3 loop: CASSRLAGVTDTQYF. The CDR3 DNA sequence: TGTGCCAGCAGCCGACTAGCGGGGGTCACAGATACGCAGTATTTT.

This clonotype was found a few times. The rearrangement links TRBV21-1 to TRBJ2-1; whether TRBD1, the table's D call, matches the DNA was not checked. TRBV21-1 is an annotated pseudogene. The CDR3 extends over 16 amino acids. The CDR3 DNA sequence: TGTGCCAGCAGCAAAGATCTTCCCCAGGGGTGCAATGAGCAGTTCTTC. Its protein product is CASSKDLPQGCNEQFF.

The chain carries TRBV29-1 and TRBJ2-7, with a tentative D call TRBD2 (5 bases). V was pared by 8 bases and J by 5 bases, with 13 bases between. The germline gives CDR1 SQVTM, CDR2 ANQGSEA. CDR3 length: 11 amino acids. DNA of the CDR3: TGCAGCTCACTCGGGGAGAACGAGCAGTACTTC. Amino acid sequence: CSSLGENEQYF.

V is TRBV19 and J is TRBJ2-3; weak D call: TRBD1 (6 bases). Trimming took 8 bases from V and 4 from J, leaving 25 bases between them. CDR1 is LNHDA, CDR2 SQIVND, per germline (reference sequence). The CDR3 loop spans 17 amino acids. CDR3: CASPPRGGPKRPDTQYF. CDR3 nucleotides: TGTGCCAGTCCACCCCGAGGGGGACCCAAAAGACCAGATACGCAGTATTTT.

This clonotype was seen many times. This sequence joins TRBV4-2 and TRBJ1-3, with no clear D. Trimming removed 0 bases at V and 5 bases at J, with 17 bases between. Germline values: CDR1 LGHNA, CDR2 YNFKEQ. The CDR3 consists of 17 residues. For the CDR3, the DNA is TGTGCCAGCAGCCAAGATACTGGCAGCGGAATCAGAAACACCATATATTTT. It translates to CASSQDTGSGIRNTIYF.

In this sample, this clonotype turned up many times. V usage is TRBV13 and J usage is TRBJ1-2; D uncertain. Looked up from germline, CDR1 is PRHDT and CDR2 is FYEKMQ (reference sequence). The CDR3 spans 16 residues. V was shortened by 1 base and J by 5 bases, with 17 bases between the two germline ends. CDR3 amino acids: CASSLDAHLKAYGYTF. The CDR3 DNA reads TGTGCCAGCAGCTTAGATGCACACCTAAAGGCTTATGGCTACACCTTC.